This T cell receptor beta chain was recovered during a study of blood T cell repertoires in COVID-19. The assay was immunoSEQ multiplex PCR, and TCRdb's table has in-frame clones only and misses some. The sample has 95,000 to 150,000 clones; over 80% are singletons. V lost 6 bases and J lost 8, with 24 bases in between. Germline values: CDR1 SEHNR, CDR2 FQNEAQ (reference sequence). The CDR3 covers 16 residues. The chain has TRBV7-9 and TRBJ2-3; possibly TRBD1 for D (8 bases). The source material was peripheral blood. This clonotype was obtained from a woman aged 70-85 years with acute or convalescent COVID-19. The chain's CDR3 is CASRKSSGDRLGTQYF. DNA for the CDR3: TGTGCCAGCAGGAAAAGCAGCGGGGACAGGCTGGGTACGCAGTATTTT.